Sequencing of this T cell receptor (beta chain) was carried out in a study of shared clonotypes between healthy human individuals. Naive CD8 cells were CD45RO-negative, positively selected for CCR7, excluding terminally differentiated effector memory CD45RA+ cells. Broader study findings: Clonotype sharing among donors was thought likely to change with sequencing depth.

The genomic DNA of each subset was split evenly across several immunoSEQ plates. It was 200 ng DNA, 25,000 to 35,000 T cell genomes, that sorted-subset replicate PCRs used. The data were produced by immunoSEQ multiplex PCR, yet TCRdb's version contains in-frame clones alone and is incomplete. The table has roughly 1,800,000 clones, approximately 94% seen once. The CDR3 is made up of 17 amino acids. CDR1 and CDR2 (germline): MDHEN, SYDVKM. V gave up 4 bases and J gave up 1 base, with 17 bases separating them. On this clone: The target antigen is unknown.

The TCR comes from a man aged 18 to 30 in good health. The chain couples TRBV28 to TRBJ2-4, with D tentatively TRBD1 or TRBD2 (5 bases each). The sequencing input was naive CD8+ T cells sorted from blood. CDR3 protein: CASSSGQLGVAKNIQYF. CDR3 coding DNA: TGTGCCAGCAGTTCTGGACAACTAGGTGTGGCCAAAAACATTCAGTACTTC.